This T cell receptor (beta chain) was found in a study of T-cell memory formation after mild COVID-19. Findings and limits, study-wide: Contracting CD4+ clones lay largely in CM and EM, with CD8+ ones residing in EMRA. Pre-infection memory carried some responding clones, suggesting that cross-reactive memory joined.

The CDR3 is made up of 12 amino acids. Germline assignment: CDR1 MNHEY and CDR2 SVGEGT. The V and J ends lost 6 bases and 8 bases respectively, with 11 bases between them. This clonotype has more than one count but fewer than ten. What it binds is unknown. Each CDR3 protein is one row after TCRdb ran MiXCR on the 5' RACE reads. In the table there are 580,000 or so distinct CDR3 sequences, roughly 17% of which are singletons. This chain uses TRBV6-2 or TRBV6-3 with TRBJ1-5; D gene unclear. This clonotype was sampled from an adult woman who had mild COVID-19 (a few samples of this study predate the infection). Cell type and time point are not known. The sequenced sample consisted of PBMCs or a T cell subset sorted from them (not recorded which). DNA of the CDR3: TGTGCCAGCAGAAACAGACTTGAGCCCCAGCATTTT. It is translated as CASRNRLEPQHF.